The clone carrying this T cell receptor (beta chain) was recorded at least ten times. TCRdb called the 5' RACE reads again in MiXCR, with one record for every CDR3 protein. The sample consists of approximately 140,000 distinct CDR3 sequences, roughly 7.7% of them appearing once. CDR1 is DFQATT, CDR2 SNEGSKA, per germline (reference sequence). Trimming removed 6 bases from V and 1 base from J; junction bases left unmatched: 10. CDR3 size: 15 residues. The data were obtained in a study of CD8 T cells in ankylosing spondylitis. J is TRBJ2-3 and V is TRBV20-1; 7 bases match TRBD1. The clonotype was recovered from a male donor with ankylosing spondylitis. Sequenced sample: synovial fluid, either unsorted or a sorted T cell fraction (not recorded which). The CDR3 is CSAEGAEKGTDTQYF. CDR3 DNA sequence: TGCAGTGCCGAGGGGGCAGAGAAGGGCACAGATACGCAGTATTTT.